A selection of T cell receptor beta chains follows, all from one sample in a study of Graves' ophthalmopathy and Graves' hyperthyroidism. TCRdb independently ran MiXCR on the multiplex PCR reads; one entry per CDR3 protein. Of more than 300,000 distinct CDR3 sequences in the sample, approximately 18% are singletons; the top ten hold roughly 2.6%. The sample comprised peripheral blood. Receptors were obtained from an adult woman with stable Graves' hyperthyroidism. Both conserved end residues are part of each CDR3. The D gene is left open where the match is weak. Size tells how often a clone was seen (once, few, many) or the class of an expanded clone, and some rows leave it out.

d_call: -; j_call: TRBJ2-1; clone_size: -; v_call: TRBV29-1; cdr3_aa: CSVEGEIRSPNEQFF; cdr3_nt: TGCAGCGTTGAAGGTGAGATAAGGTCGCCGAATGAGCAGTTCTTC
d_call: TRBD2; j_call: TRBJ2-7; clone_size: many; v_call: TRBV4-2; cdr3_aa: CASSQDVAGGSKEQYF; cdr3_nt: TGTGCCAGCAGCCAAGATGTGGCGGGAGGGAGTAAAGAGCAGTACTTC
d_call: -; j_call: TRBJ1-5; clone_size: many; v_call: TRBV28; cdr3_aa: CASLGVGQENQPQHF; cdr3_nt: TGTGCCAGCTTAGGAGTGGGACAAGAAAATCAGCCCCAGCATTTT
d_call: TRBD1; j_call: TRBJ2-7; clone_size: many; v_call: TRBV29-1; cdr3_aa: CSARQGHEQYF; cdr3_nt: TGCAGCGCCCGACAGGGCCACGAGCAGTACTTC
d_call: TRBD2; j_call: TRBJ2-2; clone_size: many; v_call: TRBV12-3/TRBV12-4; cdr3_aa: CASSSTSGSGELFF; cdr3_nt: TGTGCCAGCAGCTCCACTAGCGGAAGCGGGGAGCTGTTTTTT
d_call: -; j_call: TRBJ1-1; clone_size: many; v_call: TRBV2; cdr3_aa: CASSTGRTEAFF; cdr3_nt: TGTGCCAGCAGTACAGGGCGAACTGAAGCTTTCTTT
d_call: TRBD1; j_call: TRBJ1-1; clone_size: -; v_call: TRBV11-2; cdr3_aa: CASSLEGGRGAHYANTEAFF; cdr3_nt: TGTGCCAGCAGCTTAGAAGGGGGCCGGGGGGCCCACTACGCGAACACTGAAGCTTTCTTT
d_call: -; j_call: TRBJ2-7; clone_size: many; v_call: TRBV12-3/TRBV12-4; cdr3_aa: CASSFGKDRSYEQYF; cdr3_nt: TGTGCCAGCAGTTTCGGGAAGGACAGATCCTACGAGCAGTACTTC
d_call: -; j_call: TRBJ2-4; clone_size: many; v_call: TRBV4-1; cdr3_aa: CASSQLGAAKNIQYF; cdr3_nt: TGCGCCAGCAGCCAACTGGGGGCGGCCAAAAACATTCAGTACTTC
d_call: -; j_call: TRBJ1-1; clone_size: many; v_call: TRBV20-1; cdr3_aa: CSAAPQEGWVTEAFF; cdr3_nt: TGCAGTGCGGCCCCTCAGGAAGGTTGGGTCACTGAAGCTTTCTTT
d_call: -; j_call: TRBJ2-5; clone_size: few; v_call: TRBV7-2; cdr3_aa: CASSTIRARKETQYF; cdr3_nt: TGTGCCAGCAGCACCATCCGGGCCCGAAAAGAGACCCAGTACTTC
d_call: -; j_call: TRBJ1-1; clone_size: -; v_call: TRBV28; cdr3_aa: CASSLRLPRGTEAFF; cdr3_nt: TGTGCCAGCAGTTTGCGTCTTCCCAGGGGCACTGAAGCTTTCTTT
d_call: TRBD1; j_call: TRBJ2-7; clone_size: -; v_call: TRBV28; cdr3_aa: CASLNRGTYEQYF; cdr3_nt: TGTGCCAGCCTCAACAGGGGAACCTACGAGCAGTACTTC
d_call: TRBD1; j_call: TRBJ2-5; clone_size: -; v_call: TRBV29-1; cdr3_aa: CSVEPDRATQYF; cdr3_nt: TGCAGCGTTGAACCGGACAGGGCAACCCAGTACTTC
d_call: TRBD1; j_call: TRBJ1-1; clone_size: many; v_call: TRBV12-3/TRBV12-4; cdr3_aa: CASSFDRVGTEAFF; cdr3_nt: TGTGCCAGCAGTTTCGACAGGGTAGGTACTGAAGCTTTCTTT